The 29 T cell receptor beta chains below all came from one sample that was sequenced in a study of human T cells and chemical hapten exposure. Time point noted: pre-sensitization, week 0. Documented treatment: therapeutic diphenylcyclopropenone sensitization with weekly scalp DPC. TCRdb itself ran the RACE reads through MiXCR, one entry per CDR3 protein. The sample holds a few hundred thousand distinct CDR3 sequences; around 5% are singletons and the top ten take more than 8%. Sequencing was performed on whole blood, taken in connection with sensitization to the hapten diphenylcyclopropenone (DPC). These receptors came from a woman aged 18-29 years with alopecia areata. Some clones in this sample may be carry-over from other donors' samples.

The chain uses TRBV5-5 and TRBJ2-7; no reliable D call. The CDR3 extends over 14 amino acids. Germline loops: CDR1 SGHKS, CDR2 YYEKEE (reference sequence). V dropped 4 bases and J dropped 2 bases, with 13 bases sitting between them. In nucleotides, the CDR3 is TGTGCCAGCAGCCCATCGACACAAACCTACGAGCAGTACTTC. Amino acid sequence: CASSPSTQTYEQYF.

This clonotype was observed at least ten times. V usage is TRBV10-3 and J usage is TRBJ1-2, with 8 bases that match TRBD1. The CDR3 length is 12 residues. J was trimmed by 10 bases and V by 7 bases; bases with no gene match: 8. CDR1 and CDR2 (germline): ENHRY, SYGVKD. This chain's CDR3 is CAITPRQGLYTF. In DNA form, the CDR3 reads TGTGCCATCACCCCGAGACAGGGGCTCTACACCTTC.

This clonotype appeared many times. The V call is TRBV3-1, the J call TRBJ1-1; the D is unclear. This CDR3 has 13 amino acids. V lost 0 bases to trimming and J lost 5 bases, with 7 bases between them. The germline CDR1 and CDR2 sequences are LGHDT and YNNKEL (reference sequence). The chain's CDR3 is CASSQDRSTEAFF. The CDR3 nucleotides read TGTGCCAGCAGCCAAGATCGGTCTACTGAAGCTTTCTTT. Supplemented by reference TRBV3-1 and TRBJ1-1, the full variable domain reads DTAVSQTPKYLVTQMGNDKSIKCEQNLGHDTMYWYKQDSKKFLKIMFSYNNKELIINETVPNRFSPKSPDKAHLNLHINSLELGDSAVYFCASSQDRSTEAFFGQGTRLTVV.

V usage is TRBV9 and J usage is TRBJ1-1, with no clear D. The CDR3 spans 14 residues. Germline loops: CDR1 SGDLS, CDR2 YYNGEE. V lost 2 bases, J lost 0 bases, and 8 bases lay in between. The CDR3 sequence is CASSVDGVNTEAFF. The CDR3 nucleotides read TGTGCCAGCAGCGTGGATGGGGTGAACACTGAAGCTTTCTTT.

The V gene is TRBV5-1, the J gene TRBJ2-3, with 7 bases fitting TRBD2. The germline gives CDR1 SGHRS, CDR2 YFSETQ. The CDR3 loop spans 16 amino acids. V shed 5 bases and J 4 bases; nucleotides not matched to a gene: 13. CDR3 coding DNA: TGCGCCAGCAGTATCGGGGGGAGCACCCGGGCAGATACGCAGTATTTT. Translation gives CASSIGGSTRADTQYF.

This clonotype was seen repeatedly, ten times or more. The V gene is TRBV11-2, the J gene TRBJ1-1; tentative D call: TRBD1 (6 bases). CDR3 length: 13 amino acids. With 5 bases removed from V and 2 bases from J, the gap between germline ends came to 9 bases. Germline V lookup: CDR1 SGHAT, CDR2 FQNNGV. The CDR3 loop is CASSRQANTEAFF. The CDR3 DNA follows: TGTGCCAGCAGCCGACAGGCAAACACTGAAGCTTTCTTT.

The table lists this clonotype with many counts. This sequence joins TRBV7-9 and TRBJ1-4; 7 bases agree with TRBD1. The trim removed 5 bases at V and 7 bases at J, leaving 1 base unmatched. Germline CDR1 and CDR2: SEHNR and FQNEAQ (reference sequence). The CDR3 length is 12 residues. Here the CDR3 DNA reads TGTGCCAGCAGCCACAGGGGTGAAAAACTGTTTTTT. This encodes CASSHRGEKLFF.

This clonotype appeared a few times. The chain has TRBV4-1 and TRBJ2-3; TRBD2 might be the D (6 bases). V was shortened by 5 bases and J by 14 bases, with 17 bases between the two germline ends. This CDR3 region has 12 residues. Germline V gene lookup returns CDR1 MGHRA and CDR2 YSYEKL. CDR3 loop: CASSSAQPGRYF. The CDR3 coding sequence is TGCGCCAGCAGCTCAGCTCAACCCGGGAGGTATTTT.

This chain connects TRBV12-3 or TRBV12-4 to TRBJ1-6; 9 bases match TRBD1. The CDR3 contains 16 residues. Trimming at V came to 3 bases and at J to 10 bases, leaving 10 bases not matched to a gene. CDR3 amino acids: CASSFSAHRGRSPLHF. DNA for the CDR3: TGTGCCAGCAGTTTTAGCGCCCACAGGGGGCGATCACCCCTCCACTTT.

In its sample, this clonotype was seen many times. The CDR3 DNA follows: TGCGCCAGCAGCTTGGCCGGGACTCCCTACTTTGGAGATACGCAGTATTTT. Translated, it gives CASSLAGTPYFGDTQYF. The V and J genes are TRBV5-1 and TRBJ2-3; D is perhaps TRBD2 (6 bases). The CDR3 runs to 17 residues. V was cut by 0 bases and J by 5 bases, with 19 bases left in between. Germline V gives CDR1 SGHRS, CDR2 YFSETQ. The full variable domain, completed using reference TRBV5-1 and TRBJ2-3, is KAGVTQTPRYLIKTRGQQVTLSCSPISGHRSVSWYQQTPGQGLQFLFEYFSETQRNKGNFPGRFSGRQFSNSRSEMNVSTLELGDSALYLCASSLAGTPYFGDTQYFGPGTRLTVL.

This clonotype was recorded many times. V is TRBV3-1 and J is TRBJ1-1; D possibly corresponds to TRBD1 (6 bases). Trimming cost V 5 bases and J 5 bases, with 18 bases left between them. CDR3 length equals 15 residues. Germline CDR1 reads LGHDT; CDR2 reads YNNKEL (reference sequence). The CDR3 nucleotides read TGTGCCAGCAGCTTACCACAGGGATCGGCAACTGAAGCTTTCTTT. Its protein is CASSLPQGSATEAFF.

This clonotype was seen many times. The V gene is TRBV6-2 or TRBV6-3, the J gene TRBJ2-7; 12 positions match TRBD1. The length of the CDR3 is 15 residues. CDR1 MNHEY and CDR2 SVGEGT come from the germline V gene. V dropped 7 bases and J dropped 6; count of bases not matched to a gene: 10. The CDR3: CASTYRGTGGLEQYF. The CDR3 DNA reads as TGTGCCAGCACCTACAGGGGGACAGGGGGCCTCGAGCAGTACTTC.

The rearrangement uses TRBV7-2 and TRBJ1-2; D may be TRBD1 (5 bases). With 4 bases removed from V and 3 bases from J, the gap between germline ends came to 21 bases. Germline V lookup: CDR1 SGHTA, CDR2 FQGNSA. This CDR3 has 17 residues. The CDR3 DNA reads as TGTGCCAGCAGCTGGGCCGGGACGCCCGGGGGGTACTATGGCTACACCTTC. This sequence encodes CASSWAGTPGGYYGYTF.

In this sample, this clonotype turned up many times. This chain links TRBV7-2 with TRBJ1-2, with 7 nucleotides matching TRBD1. The CDR3 runs to 12 residues. Germline values: CDR1 SGHTA, CDR2 FQGNSA. V lost 5 bases, J lost 7 bases, and 4 bases stayed unmatched. CDR3 nucleotides: TGTGCCAGCAGCCGACAGGGAGGTGGCTACACCTTC. Amino acid sequence: CASSRQGGGYTF. Based on the CDR3 plus reference TRBV7-2 and TRBJ1-2, the full variable domain is GAGVSQSPSNKVTEKGKDVELRCDPISGHTALYWYRQSLGQGLEFLIYFQGNSAPDKSGLPSDRFSAERTGGSVSTLTIQRTQQEDSAVYLCASSRQGGGYTFGSGTRLTVV.

This clonotype was detected ten times or more. This chain joins TRBV5-6 and TRBJ1-2; a weak D match, TRBD1 (6 bases). In germline, CDR1 is SGHDT, CDR2 YYEEEE. V was clipped by 4 bases and J by 2 bases, with 21 bases between them. The CDR3 is 17 amino acids. The CDR3 sequence is CASSPNGGGASNYGYTF. CDR3 coding DNA: TGTGCCAGCAGCCCCAACGGTGGGGGGGCGTCGAACTATGGCTACACCTTC.

This sequence joins TRBV5-8 and TRBJ1-5; D call uncertain. Germline V gene lookup returns CDR1 SGHTS and CDR2 YDEGEE. V was trimmed by 0 bases and J by 6 bases, leaving 1 base between them. CDR3 size: 11 residues. CDR3: CASSLVQPQHF. For the CDR3, the DNA is TGTGCCAGCAGCTTGGTTCAGCCCCAGCATTTT. Variable domain in full (rest from reference TRBV5-8 and TRBJ1-5): EAGVTQSPTHLIKTRGQQATLRCSPISGHTSVYWYQQALGLGLQFLLWYDEGEERNRGNFPPRFSGRQFPNYSSELNVNALELEDSALYLCASSLVQPQHFGDGTRLSIL.

This clonotype was seen a handful of times. The gene calls are TRBV29-1 and TRBJ2-7, with D uncertain. V lost 6 bases and J 7 bases, leaving 16 bases between the germline ends. Germline V gene sequence: CDR1 SQVTM, CDR2 ANQGSEA. The CDR3 has 12 residues. The CDR3 coding sequence is TGCAGCGTGAGACCAACAGTCGGAGAGCAGTACTTC. Translating gives CSVRPTVGEQYF.

This clonotype has ten or more counts. J is TRBJ2-3 and V is TRBV12-3 or TRBV12-4; D remains unclear. With 7 bases removed from V and 0 bases from J, the gap between germline ends came to 14 bases. This CDR3 region has 15 residues. This chain's CDR3 is CASTLPRPSTDTQYF. CDR3 DNA sequence: TGTGCCAGCACCCTACCCCGACCGAGCACAGATACGCAGTATTTT.

This rearrangement joins TRBV7-9 to TRBJ2-4; 8 nucleotides agree with TRBD1. The CDR3 length is 14 residues. J gave up 2 bases and V 8 bases, and 5 bases lay outside the gene matches. Germline V gene lookup returns CDR1 SEHNR and CDR2 FQNEAQ (reference sequence). CDR3 sequence: CASGNRGTKNIQYF. CDR3 nucleotide sequence: TGTGCCAGCGGAAACAGGGGGACCAAAAACATTCAGTACTTC.

To note about this clonotype: Its ends do not fully match the called genes, so a read error is possible. The V gene is TRBV12-3 or TRBV12-4, the J gene TRBJ2-7, with 9 bases matching TRBD2. This CDR3 comprises 14 residues. The CDR3 region is CASSESSGVDEQNF. The CDR3 region has the DNA TGTGCCAGCAGCGAATCTAGCGGGGTCGACGAGCAGAACTTC.

This clonotype was observed many times. CDR3 DNA sequence: TGTGCCAGCAGCTTAGGGACAGGGAAGGATGAAAAACTGTTTTTT. This translates into CASSLGTGKDEKLFF. This sequence joins TRBV7-8 and TRBJ1-4, with TRBD1 matching 8 bases. With 1 base clipped from V and 6 bases from J, the junction kept 4 bases outside the gene matches. The germline V gene encodes CDR1 SGHVS and CDR2 FQNEAQ. The CDR3 extends over 15 amino acids.

The chain recombines TRBV5-5 with TRBJ2-3; D uncertain. Germline CDR1 is SGHKS and CDR2 is YYEKEE (reference sequence). V lost 0 bases and J 0 bases, leaving 11 bases between the germline ends. The CDR3 has 16 residues. The chain's CDR3 is CASSLAQPVSTDTQYF. CDR3 coding DNA: TGTGCCAGCAGCTTGGCCCAGCCAGTTAGCACAGATACGCAGTATTTT.

This clonotype was seen repeatedly, ten times or more. The chain carries TRBV27 and TRBJ1-1, with D perhaps TRBD1 (5 bases). CDR3 size: 14 residues. The germline gives CDR1 MNHEY, CDR2 SMNVEV (reference sequence). Trimming took 5 bases from V and 10 from J, leaving 20 bases between them. This chain's CDR3 is CASSPGQRVIGAFF. The CDR3 bases are TGTGCCAGCAGTCCCGGACAACGGGTAATAGGAGCTTTCTTT.

This clonotype was counted a few times. This chain joins TRBV12-3 or TRBV12-4 and TRBJ1-2; D remains ambiguous. The length of the CDR3 is 14 residues. Trimming took off 5 bases at V and 3 bases at J, with 13 bases between the two ends. DNA for the CDR3: TGTGCCAGCAGTGTCCGAGGGCAGCACTATGGCTACACCTTC. It codes for CASSVRGQHYGYTF.

The chain joins TRBV4-2 to TRBJ1-3, with D uncertain. The V gene's germline CDR1 is LGHNA and CDR2 YNFKEQ. The CDR3 loop spans 13 amino acids. Trimming shortened V by 2 bases and J by 4 bases, and 6 bases separated the two germline ends. The DNA of the CDR3 is TGTGCCAGCAGCCAAACATCGGGAAACACCATATATTTT. Amino acids: CASSQTSGNTIYF.

The table lists this clonotype with a few counts. The chain combines TRBV5-1 with TRBJ2-5, with 12 bases lining up with TRBD2. The junction had 8 bases not matched to a gene; V was cut back by 7 bases and J by 1 base. This CDR3 contains 16 residues. The germline gives CDR1 SGHRS, CDR2 YFSETQ. CDR3 residues: CASHPGLAGLQETQYF. The CDR3 bases are TGCGCCAGCCACCCGGGACTAGCGGGTCTCCAAGAGACCCAGTACTTC. Based on the CDR3 plus reference TRBV5-1 and TRBJ2-5, the full variable domain is KAGVTQTPRYLIKTRGQQVTLSCSPISGHRSVSWYQQTPGQGLQFLFEYFSETQRNKGNFPGRFSGRQFSNSRSEMNVSTLELGDSALYLCASHPGLAGLQETQYFGPGTRLLVL.

This clonotype has a count of ten or more. The chain recombines TRBV9 with TRBJ2-5; TRBD2 matches at 8 bases. Germline-derived CDR1 and CDR2 are SGDLS and YYNGEE. The CDR3 runs to 16 residues. With V trimmed by 3 bases and J by 4 bases, 11 bases remained unmatched. DNA for the CDR3: TGTGCCAGCAGCGCCGGGGGCGGGGGGCCCCCAGAGACCCAGTACTTC. This gives the protein CASSAGGGGPPETQYF.

This clonotype was seen many times. The chain uses TRBV5-1 and TRBJ1-4, with D unresolved. The V gene lost 1 base and the J gene lost 0 bases, with 4 bases spanning the gap. The V gene's germline CDR1 is SGHRS and CDR2 YFSETQ. This CDR3 region has 14 residues. The CDR3: CASSLSATNEKLFF. The CDR3 nucleotides read TGCGCCAGCAGCTTGTCGGCAACTAATGAAAAACTGTTTTTT.

V is TRBV7-9 and J is TRBJ2-5, with D unresolved. V was clipped by 5 bases and J by 0 bases, with 19 bases between them. Germline V gene sequence: CDR1 SEHNR, CDR2 FQNEAQ (reference sequence). The CDR3 length is 17 residues. The CDR3 DNA sequence: TGTGCCAGCAGCCCCGCGGTGGCAGAAGTTAACCAAGAGACCCAGTACTTC. Protein sequence: CASSPAVAEVNQETQYF.